This T cell receptor (beta chain) stems from a study of response to subunit inactivated influenza vaccine. Remarks on this clonotype: Antigen specificity is unknown. Possible read error: a much larger clone is one base away.

MiXCR was run by TCRdb on the RT-PCR reads, yielding one entry per CDR3 protein. The table records 500,000 to 600,000 distinct CDR3 sequences, 15% to 20% of them present only once. Findings of the study overall: The authors suggested that few new T cells are recruited per seasonal influenza vaccination.

The CDR3 has 15 residues. Germline V gene sequence: CDR1 SGHVS, CDR2 FQNEAQ. J lost 8 bases, V lost 2 bases, and 6 bases had no gene match. V and J are TRBV7-8 and TRBJ2-1, with TRBD2 matching over 10 bases. The sequencing here drew on CD4+ T cells sorted from PBMCs, taken about 24 months after vaccination. This receptor was obtained from a man aged 45 to 75 who received an inactivated influenza vaccine. CDR3 nucleotide sequence: TGTGCCAGCAGCTTATGTAGCGGGAGGTCCCATGAGCAGTTCTTC. Its translation: CASSLCSGRSHEQFF.